Each of the 2 T cell receptor beta chains below was sequenced from the same sample in a study of sequential checkpoint blockade in melanoma. As for treatment: randomized to nivolumab then ipilimumab (arm A) or the reverse (arm B). Sequencing used immunoSEQ multiplex PCR; TCRdb keeps in-frame clones, though not all of them. The table has 3,500 to 4,000 clones, about 60% seen once. The starting material was CD8+ T cells sorted from blood (inferred from file names), obtained from a patient given nivolumab and ipilimumab in sequence. The source of these receptors is a human donor with melanoma.

In this sample, this clone turned up a few times. The chain joins TRBV7-9 to TRBJ1-1, with D possibly TRBD1 on 5 matching bases. Between the trimmed V and J ends, which lost 11 bases and 6 bases, there was a span of 22 bases. The CDR3 runs 14 residues. Germline V gene lookup returns CDR1 SEHNR and CDR2 FQNEAQ (reference sequence). CDR3 in DNA: TGTGCCGCATTGGGGGGGTCCGGTATCCCTGAAGCTTTCTTT. It yields the protein CAALGGSGIPEAFF.

The J gene is TRBJ2-5, the V gene TRBV5-1, with 8 bases identical to TRBD2. The J call may be in error: the DNA end matches TRBJ2-7 better. Germline loops: CDR1 SGHRS, CDR2 YFSETQ. The CDR3 extends over 14 amino acids. The CDR3 reads CASTATGGSYEQYF. CDR3 sequence (DNA): TGCGCCAGCACCGCCACGGGGGGGTCCTACGAGCAGTACTTC.